These 22 T cell receptor beta chains were sequenced from one sample in a study of a mutant IDH1 vaccine in newly diagnosed glioma. As to time point: week 23, last vaccination. Vaccine doses each comprised 300 ug of mutant IDH1 20-mer peptide, with topical imiquimod. Their antigens are not known. Assay used: immunoSEQ multiplex PCR; TCRdb lists only in-frame clones, some missing. The table includes approximately 35,000 clones, approximately 88% detected once. Sequenced here: PBMCs, sampled from a glioma patient whose treatment included an IDH1 peptide vaccine. The source is a middle-aged man with glioma.

The V call is TRBV5-1, the J call TRBJ2-3; TRBD2 agrees at 9 bases. The CDR3 runs to 16 residues. Germline values: CDR1 SGHRS, CDR2 YFSETQ. Trimming cost V 4 bases and J 4 bases; bases outside gene matches: 10. CDR3 in DNA: TGCGCCAGCAGCGATAGCGGGGGCCCCGGGGCAGATACGCAGTATTTT. Encoded protein: CASSDSGGPGADTQYF.

The V call is TRBV11-2, the J call TRBJ1-2; D is unresolved. The CDR3 runs to 16 residues. The ends were cut back, 5 bases at V and 6 bases at J, with 22 bases in the middle. In germline, CDR1 is SGHAT, CDR2 FQNNGV. The CDR3 DNA reads TGTGCCAGCAGCCCAAGCCTCCCCTCCAGTCAGAATGGCTACACCTTC. This gives the protein CASSPSLPSSQNGYTF.

There are a few counts of this clone. The chain carries TRBV5-4 and TRBJ1-1, with 10 bases fitting TRBD1. This CDR3 has 16 residues. The ends lost 7 bases at V and 4 bases at J; junction bases unmatched: 13. Per germline, CDR1 SGHNT and CDR2 YYREEE (reference sequence). This CDR3 is CASQRDRGLLSTEAFF. The CDR3 nucleotides are TGTGCCAGCCAACGGGACAGGGGACTCCTCAGCACTGAAGCTTTCTTT.

The chain links TRBV9 to TRBJ2-7, with D perhaps matching TRBD1 (5 bases). Looked up from germline, CDR1 is SGDLS and CDR2 is YYNGEE. This CDR3 is 15 amino acids long. Trimming left V 0 bases short and J 0 bases short, with 10 bases between. The CDR3 sequence: CASSVGQSRSYEQYF. Here the CDR3 DNA reads TGTGCCAGCAGCGTAGGACAGTCCCGCTCCTACGAGCAGTACTTC.

The chain uses TRBV28 and TRBJ2-2; 7 nucleotides align to TRBD2. CDR3 size: 16 residues. CDR1 is MDHEN, CDR2 SYDVKM, per germline. With V trimmed by 2 bases and J by 4 bases, 7 bases remained unmatched. The CDR3: CASSLPQRESTGELFF. In DNA, the CDR3 is TGTGCCAGCAGTTTACCCCAGCGGGAATCCACCGGGGAGCTGTTTTTT.

The V and J genes are TRBV5-1 and TRBJ2-2; D remains unclear. V lost 5 bases and J 2 bases, leaving 13 bases between the germline ends. The CDR3 consists of 15 residues. Germline V lookup: CDR1 SGHRS, CDR2 YFSETQ. The CDR3 sequence: CASSRVGVNTGELFF. CDR3 nucleotides: TGCGCCAGCAGTAGAGTGGGCGTAAACACCGGGGAGCTGTTTTTT. Together with reference TRBV5-1 and TRBJ2-2, the CDR3 gives the full variable domain: KAGVTQTPRYLIKTRGQQVTLSCSPISGHRSVSWYQQTPGQGLQFLFEYFSETQRNKGNFPGRFSGRQFSNSRSEMNVSTLELGDSALYLCASSRVGVNTGELFFGEGSRLTVL.

V gene TRBV5-5 combines with J gene TRBJ2-7; 13 bases are a match to TRBD2. With 2 bases clipped from V and 0 bases from J, the junction kept 2 bases outside the gene matches. CDR3 size: 16 residues. CDR1 SGHKS and CDR2 YYEKEE come from the germline V gene (reference sequence). CDR3 in amino acids: CASSFGTSGNSYEQYF. CDR3 DNA sequence: TGTGCCAGCAGCTTCGGGACTAGCGGGAACTCCTACGAGCAGTACTTC.

The CDR3 here is CAISESMVSGGGETQYF. The CDR3 DNA sequence: TGTGCCATCAGTGAGTCGATGGTTAGCGGGGGGGGAGAGACCCAGTACTTC. The rearrangement uses TRBV10-3 and TRBJ2-5; 11 positions match TRBD2. This CDR3 is built from 17 residues. CDR1 is ENHRY, CDR2 SYGVKD, per germline. After removal of 0 bases from V and 4 bases from J, the junction contained 7 bases not matched to a gene.

The J gene is TRBJ1-2, the V gene TRBV4-2; no definite D call. V was clipped by 0 bases and J by 4 bases, with 9 bases between them. The CDR3 has 14 amino acids. Germline V gene sequence: CDR1 LGHNA, CDR2 YNFKEQ. The CDR3 region is CASSQDPGPYGYTF. The CDR3 DNA reads as TGTGCCAGCAGCCAAGATCCCGGGCCCTATGGCTACACCTTC.

The chain carries TRBV9 and TRBJ2-7, with 7 nucleotides matching TRBD2. The V segment lost 0 bases and the J segment 3 bases; nucleotides outside the gene matches: 6. The CDR3 is 15 amino acids. CDR1 and CDR2 from the germline V gene are SGDLS and YYNGEE. DNA of the CDR3: TGTGCCAGCAGCGTAGGGCCTAGCGGAGGCTACGAGCAGTACTTC. This encodes CASSVGPSGGYEQYF.

The chain recombines TRBV7-2 with TRBJ2-3; D ambiguous. V was trimmed by 5 bases and J by 1 base, leaving 10 bases between them. The CDR3 consists of 14 residues. From germline, CDR1 is SGHTA and CDR2 FQGNSA. The chain's CDR3 is CASSSLRGTDTQYF. CDR3 DNA sequence: TGTGCCAGCAGCAGCCTCCGGGGCACAGATACGCAGTATTTT.

The V gene is TRBV28, the J gene TRBJ1-5, with a tentative D call TRBD1 (5 bases). Trimming took 4 bases from V and 5 from J, leaving 21 bases between them. The CDR3 is 17 amino acids. CDR1 and CDR2 from the germline V gene are MDHEN and SYDVKM. The CDR3 here is CASSSPGMGDGDQPQHF. The CDR3 DNA sequence: TGTGCCAGCAGTTCCCCAGGGATGGGTGACGGTGATCAGCCCCAGCATTTT.

This clone was detected only a few times. The chain has TRBV7-9 and TRBJ1-1; D is undetermined. Germline V lookup: CDR1 SEHNR, CDR2 FQNEAQ (reference sequence). Between the trimmed V and J ends, which lost 2 bases and 0 bases, there was a span of 4 bases. The CDR3 sequence is 13 residues long. CDR3 sequence reads: CASSLKVNTEAFF. For the CDR3, the DNA is TGTGCCAGCAGCTTAAAAGTGAACACTGAAGCTTTCTTT.

The chain employs TRBV28 and TRBJ1-2; D possibly corresponds to TRBD1 (6 bases). Deletions cut 3 bases from V and 5 bases from J, with 13 bases between. This CDR3 comprises 14 residues. Germline assignment: CDR1 MDHEN and CDR2 SYDVKM. The CDR3 DNA sequence: TGTGCCAGCAGTTTGGGGGGCACTTCGTATGGCTACACCTTC. This encodes CASSLGGTSYGYTF.

The chain couples TRBV5-1 to TRBJ2-3; 9 bases agree with TRBD1. The CDR3 length is 15 residues. The V gene's germline CDR1 is SGHRS and CDR2 YFSETQ. V gave up 4 bases and J gave up 4 bases; unmatched junction bases: 7. CDR3 protein: CASSAGTGRADTQYF. CDR3 in DNA: TGCGCCAGCAGCGCCGGGACAGGGAGGGCAGATACGCAGTATTTT.

The rearrangement links TRBV29-1 to TRBJ2-1; D tentatively fits TRBD1 or TRBD2 (6 bases each). The ends were cut back, 4 bases at V and 7 bases at J, with 17 bases in the middle. Germline V lookup: CDR1 SQVTM, CDR2 ANQGSEA. This CDR3 comprises 14 residues. The CDR3 sequence is CSVGGAGISNEQFF. The DNA for the CDR3 is TGCAGCGTTGGGGGGGCCGGTATCTCAAATGAGCAGTTCTTC.

The chain couples TRBV9 to TRBJ2-1, with a possible D match to TRBD1 (7 bases). The length of the CDR3 is 16 residues. V gave up 5 bases and J gave up 3 bases, with 18 bases separating them. Germline loops: CDR1 SGDLS, CDR2 YYNGEE. CDR3 bases: TGTGCCAGCAGTCCTTCAGGGGGGACAGTCTACAATGAGCAGTTCTTC. This gives the protein CASSPSGGTVYNEQFF.

The chain recombines TRBV7-2 with TRBJ2-7; 8 nucleotides align to TRBD2. Germline V lookup: CDR1 SGHTA, CDR2 FQGNSA. Germline trimming cut 1 base from V and 3 bases from J; bases unmatched to any gene: 5. The CDR3 covers 15 residues. The CDR3 coding sequence is TGTGCCAGCAGCTTAGTTCTAGCGGGTGGCTACGAGCAGTACTTC. Translating it yields CASSLVLAGGYEQYF.

The V gene is TRBV6-1, the J gene TRBJ2-3; the D is unclear. The V and J ends lost 5 bases and 4 bases respectively, with 10 bases between them. Germline V gene data show CDR1 as MNHNS and CDR2 as SASEGT. The CDR3 is 13 residues long. CDR3 nucleotide sequence: TGTGCCAGCAGTATGAGTACGGCAGATACGCAGTATTTT. Its translation: CASSMSTADTQYF.

V is TRBV7-2 and J is TRBJ2-1, with D uncertain. Germline-derived CDR1 and CDR2 are SGHTA and FQGNSA. Deletions cut 5 bases from V and 3 bases from J, with 2 bases between. The CDR3 is 11 residues long. This chain's CDR3 is CASSVYNEQFF. In DNA form, the CDR3 reads TGTGCCAGCAGCGTCTACAATGAGCAGTTCTTC.

The V and J genes are TRBV19 and TRBJ2-7, with D uncertain. The CDR3 extends over 12 amino acids. V was trimmed by 4 bases and J by 5 bases, leaving 9 bases between them. CDR1 is LNHDA, CDR2 SQIVND, per germline (reference sequence). The CDR3 reads CASSTGFHEQYF. The CDR3 DNA is TGTGCCAGTAGTACCGGATTCCACGAGCAGTACTTC.

J is TRBJ1-1 and V is TRBV2; a possible D gene is TRBD1 (5 bases). Germline V CDR1 and CDR2: SNHLY, FYNNEI. The length of the CDR3 is 14 residues. The germline V and J ends were trimmed by 4 bases and 1 base, with 10 bases remaining between them. The chain's CDR3 is CASSVTTGNTEAFF. DNA of the CDR3: TGTGCCAGCAGTGTTACTACAGGGAACACTGAAGCTTTCTTT.